This TCR beta chain derives from a study of early T cells in non-severe SARS-CoV-2 infection. Study context: Alpha and beta chains were unpaired, from unsorted whole-blood bulk RNA.

TCRdb processed the 5' RACE reads anew with MiXCR; each CDR3 protein has one entry. Among roughly 60,000 distinct CDR3 sequences listed, approximately 6.3% were seen once. The sample holds a few counts of this clonotype. Germline V gene sequence: CDR1 DFQATT, CDR2 SNEGSKA (reference sequence). The V gene end was trimmed by 1 base and the J gene end by 6 bases; junction bases not matched to a gene: 7. CDR3 length: 14 amino acids. The chain employs TRBV20-1 and TRBJ1-1; 8 bases align to TRBD1. The origin of this receptor is an adult who was a healthcare worker with PCR-confirmed SARS-CoV-2 infection or an uninfected control (not recorded which). This specimen was whole blood, taken at baseline. DNA for the CDR3: TGCAGTGCTAGAGTGACAGGGGAGGGGGCTGAAGCTTTCTTT. Protein: CSARVTGEGAEAFF.